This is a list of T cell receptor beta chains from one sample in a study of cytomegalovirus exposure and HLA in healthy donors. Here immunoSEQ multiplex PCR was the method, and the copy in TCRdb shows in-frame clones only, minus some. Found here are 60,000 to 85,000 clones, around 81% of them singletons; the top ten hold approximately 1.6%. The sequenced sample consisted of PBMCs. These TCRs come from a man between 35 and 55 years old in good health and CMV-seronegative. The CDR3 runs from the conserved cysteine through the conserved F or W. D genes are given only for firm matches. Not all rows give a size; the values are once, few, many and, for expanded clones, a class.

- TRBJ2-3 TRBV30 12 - CAWAGGRDTQYF TGTGCCTGGGCAGGGGGGAGGGATACGCAGTATTTT
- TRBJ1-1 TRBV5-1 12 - CASAGGNAEAFF TGCGCCAGCGCCGGGGGTAATGCTGAAGCTTTCTTT
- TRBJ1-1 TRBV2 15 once CASSAGQPGGTEAFF TGTGCCAGCTCGGCAGGGCAGCCGGGAGGAACTGAAGCTTTCTTT
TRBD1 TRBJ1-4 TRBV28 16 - CASSPYLQGANEKLFF TGTGCCAGCAGTCCCTATCTACAGGGGGCGAATGAAAAACTGTTTTTT
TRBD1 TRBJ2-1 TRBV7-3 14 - CASSPGTGINEQFF TGTGCCAGCAGTCCCGGGACAGGGATCAATGAGCAGTTCTTC
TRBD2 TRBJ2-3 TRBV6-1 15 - CASSEMAGGTDTQYF TGTGCCAGCAGTGAAATGGCGGGGGGCACAGATACGCAGTATTTT
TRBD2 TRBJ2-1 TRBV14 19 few CASSSTLRRASGFVDEQFF TGTGCCAGCAGCTCGACTTTACGGAGGGCTAGCGGATTTGTTGATGAGCAGTTCTTC
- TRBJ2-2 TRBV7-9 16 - CSSSLLGGLNTGELFF TGTTCCAGCAGCTTACTTGGGGGACTGAACACCGGGGAGCTGTTTTTT
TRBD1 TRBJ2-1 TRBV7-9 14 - CASSLGQTNNEQFF TGTGCCAGCAGCCTGGGACAGACAAACAATGAGCAGTTCTTC
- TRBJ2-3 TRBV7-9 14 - CANSISASTDTQYF TGTGCCAACAGCATTAGCGCAAGCACAGATACGCAGTATTTT
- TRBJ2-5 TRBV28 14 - CASNPFGGRETQYF TGTGCCAGCAACCCATTCGGGGGAAGGGAGACCCAGTACTTC
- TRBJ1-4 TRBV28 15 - CASTYNLAGGEKLFF TGTGCCAGCACATATAATCTGGCGGGAGGTGAAAAACTGTTTTTT
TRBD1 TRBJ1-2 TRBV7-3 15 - CASSLTGVENYGYTF TGTGCCAGCAGCCTGACAGGGGTCGAGAACTATGGCTACACCTTC
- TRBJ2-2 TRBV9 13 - CASSPKNTGELFF TGTGCCAGCAGCCCCAAGAACACCGGGGAGCTGTTTTTT
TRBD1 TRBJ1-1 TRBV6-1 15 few CASRDRGRLGTEAFF TGTGCCAGCAGGGACAGGGGGCGATTAGGGACTGAAGCTTTCTTT
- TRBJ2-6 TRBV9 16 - CASSTQGHSGANVLTF TGTGCCAGCAGCACACAGGGTCACTCTGGGGCCAACGTCCTGACTTTC
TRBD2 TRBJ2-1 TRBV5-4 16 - CASSLEGTSVYNEQFF TGTGCCAGCAGCTTGGAAGGGACTAGCGTATACAATGAGCAGTTCTTC
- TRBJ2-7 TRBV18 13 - CASSRGLTYEQYF TGTGCCAGCTCACGCGGACTAACCTACGAGCAGTACTTC
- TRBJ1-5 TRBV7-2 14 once CASSERNSNQPQHF TGTGCCAGCAGCGAGCGGAATAGCAATCAGCCCCAGCATTTT
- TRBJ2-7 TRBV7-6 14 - CASSPGGFSYEQYF TGTGCCAGCAGCCCGGGTGGGTTTTCGTACGAGCAGTACTTC
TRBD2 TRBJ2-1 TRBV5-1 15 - CASSSEREGLNEQFF TGCGCCAGCAGCTCAGAGCGGGAGGGCCTGAATGAGCAGTTCTTC
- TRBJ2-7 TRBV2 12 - CASRPRQYEQYF TGTGCCAGCAGGCCTAGACAGTACGAGCAGTACTTC
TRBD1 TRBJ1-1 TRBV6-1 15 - CASSAGQGWNTEAFF TGTGCCAGCAGCGCTGGACAGGGTTGGAACACTGAAGCTTTCTTT
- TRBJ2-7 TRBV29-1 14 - CSVPSGTPPYEQYF TGCAGCGTTCCGTCCGGGACACCCCCCTACGAGCAGTACTTC
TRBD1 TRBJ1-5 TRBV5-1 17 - CASSLDPTGYSGQPQHF TGCGCCAGCAGCTTAGACCCGACAGGGTATAGTGGTCAGCCCCAGCATTTT
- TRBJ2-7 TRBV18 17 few CASSPPSSGGGWYEQYF TGTGCCAGCTCACCACCGTCAAGCGGAGGGGGCTGGTACGAGCAGTACTTC
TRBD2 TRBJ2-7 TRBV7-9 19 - CASSLGAGGSPGSSGEQYF TGTGCCAGCAGCTTAGGAGCAGGCGGGAGTCCCGGGTCGAGTGGGGAGCAGTACTTC
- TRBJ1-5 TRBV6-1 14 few CASSESSGNQPQHF TGTGCCAGCAGTGAATCCAGCGGCAATCAGCCCCAGCATTTT
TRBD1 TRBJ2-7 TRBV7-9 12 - CSSRTGGDEQYF TGTTCCAGCCGGACAGGGGGGGACGAGCAGTACTTC
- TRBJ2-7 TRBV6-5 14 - CASSYGGGQYEQYF TGTGCCAGCAGTTACGGGGGGGGCCAATACGAGCAGTACTTC
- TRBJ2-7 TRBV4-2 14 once CASSQETTSYEQYF TGTGCCAGCAGCCAAGAAACCACCAGCTACGAGCAGTACTTC
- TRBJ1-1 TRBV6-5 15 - CASILRTGMNTEAFF TGTGCCAGCATCTTAAGGACGGGAATGAACACTGAAGCTTTCTTT
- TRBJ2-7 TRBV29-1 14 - CSVARTREAYEQYF TGCAGCGTTGCTAGGACAAGGGAAGCCTACGAGCAGTACTTC
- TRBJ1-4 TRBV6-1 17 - CASSEASLLRGREKLFF TGTGCCAGCAGTGAAGCCTCTCTATTGCGGGGACGGGAAAAACTGTTTTTT
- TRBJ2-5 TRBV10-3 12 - CAISDREETQYF TGTGCCATCAGTGACAGGGAAGAGACCCAGTACTTC
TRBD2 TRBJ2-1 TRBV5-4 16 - CASSLDPAGGYNEQFF TGTGCCAGCAGCTTGGATCCCGCGGGAGGGTACAATGAGCAGTTCTTC
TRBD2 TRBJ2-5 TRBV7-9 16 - CASSSSGLAGGETQYF TGTGCCAGCAGCTCCAGTGGACTAGCGGGAGGAGAGACCCAGTACTTC
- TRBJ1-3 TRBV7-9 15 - CASSLRVDSSDTIYF TGTGCCAGCAGCCTAAGAGTGGACAGTTCAGACACCATATATTTT
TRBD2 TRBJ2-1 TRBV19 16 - CASTRRTSGVYNEQFF TGTGCCAGTACCCGGAGGACTAGCGGGGTCTACAATGAGCAGTTCTTC
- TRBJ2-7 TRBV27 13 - CASSFRQGYEQYF TGTGCCAGCAGTTTTCGGCAGGGCTACGAGCAGTACTTC
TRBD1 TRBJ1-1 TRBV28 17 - CASSGNLRDRVKTEAFF TGTGCCAGCAGTGGGAACCTACGGGACAGGGTGAAGACTGAAGCTTTCTTT
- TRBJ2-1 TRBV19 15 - CASSMGGASYNEQFF TGTGCCAGTAGTATGGGGGGGGCCTCCTACAATGAGCAGTTCTTC